Following are 31 T cell receptor beta chains from one sample sequenced in a study of OX40 agonist ivuxolimab in advanced cancers. The data were produced by immunoSEQ multiplex PCR, yet TCRdb's version contains in-frame clones alone and is incomplete. The sample shows around 150,000 clones, 94% of them seen only once. This sample comprised CD4+ or CD8+ T cells sorted from blood, obtained in a trial of the OX40 agonist ivuxolimab. Source of these receptors: an adult with an advanced solid tumor such as melanoma, head and neck, liver or kidney cancer.

The chain couples TRBV6-4 to TRBJ2-1, with TRBD2 matching over 11 bases. This CDR3 spans 17 amino acids. The ends lost 5 bases at V and 2 bases at J; junction bases unmatched: 8. The germline V gene has CDR1 MRHNA and CDR2 SNTAGT. The CDR3 DNA reads TGTGCCAGCAGTTCTAAACCGGGACTAGCGGCCTACAATGAGCAGTTCTTC. It translates to CASSSKPGLAAYNEQFF.

The gene calls are TRBV30 and TRBJ1-4; D is uncertain. V gave up 1 base and J gave up 10 bases, with 7 bases separating them. Germline V CDR1 and CDR2: GTSNPN, SVGIG (reference sequence). The CDR3 is made up of 11 amino acids. The CDR3 DNA sequence: TGTGCCTGGAGTGGGGATGGAAAACTGTTTTTT. It specifies CAWSGDGKLFF.

The chain joins TRBV28 to TRBJ2-5; D not certain. Between the trimmed V and J ends, which lost 5 bases and 7 bases, there was a span of 8 bases. From germline, CDR1 is MDHEN and CDR2 SYDVKM. The CDR3 runs to 11 residues. CDR3 nucleotides: TGTGCCAGCAGTCCCCGAGGGACCCAGTACTTC. It is translated as CASSPRGTQYF.

The chain joins TRBV10-3 to TRBJ2-5; D unresolved. The V gene lost 7 bases and the J gene lost 4 bases, with 13 bases spanning the gap. Looked up from germline, CDR1 is ENHRY and CDR2 is SYGVKD. CDR3 size: 13 residues. CDR3 loop: CAINSQMGETQYF. CDR3 in DNA: TGTGCCATCAACTCCCAGATGGGAGAGACCCAGTACTTC.

The chain employs TRBV7-2 and TRBJ2-2, with 7 bases fitting TRBD1. The trim removed 3 bases at V and 1 base at J, leaving 2 bases unmatched. CDR3 length equals 15 residues. Germline V gene lookup returns CDR1 SGHTA and CDR2 FQGNSA. CDR3 amino acids: CASSFRTGNTGELFF. For the CDR3, the DNA is TGTGCCAGCAGCTTCCGGACAGGGAACACCGGGGAGCTGTTTTTT.

The J gene is TRBJ1-1, the V gene TRBV4-1, with 10 bases fitting TRBD1. This CDR3 has 17 residues. With V trimmed by 3 bases and J by 5 bases, 12 bases remained unmatched. CDR1 MGHRA and CDR2 YSYEKL come from the germline V gene. The CDR3 DNA reads as TGCGCCAGCAGCCACCCCCCGACAGGGGGCCGAAAGACTGAAGCTTTCTTT. It encodes CASSHPPTGGRKTEAFF.

The rearrangement joins TRBV4-1 to TRBJ2-4; tentatively, D is TRBD2 (6 bases). Germline values: CDR1 MGHRA, CDR2 YSYEKL. Trimming removed 7 bases from V and 0 bases from J, with 13 bases in between. The CDR3 is 15 residues long. The CDR3 region is CASKTGVGAKNIQYF. The CDR3 DNA reads TGCGCCAGCAAGACGGGGGTGGGAGCCAAAAACATTCAGTACTTC.

The V call is TRBV9, the J call TRBJ1-4; D is undetermined. CDR1 SGDLS and CDR2 YYNGEE come from the germline V gene. The CDR3 contains 15 residues. V lost 4 bases and J lost 0, with 10 bases in between. The CDR3 DNA reads TGTGCCAGCAGCCCCCGACTTGCAACTAATGAAAAACTGTTTTTT. Its protein product is CASSPRLATNEKLFF.

The chain recombines TRBV10-1 with TRBJ1-4; 8 nucleotides agree with TRBD1. Germline values: CDR1 WNHNN, CDR2 SYGVQD (reference sequence). This CDR3 has 14 amino acids. After removal of 3 bases from V and 10 bases from J, the junction contained 7 bases not matched to a gene. The CDR3 coding sequence is TGCGCCAGCAGTGAAGGGACAGGACCCGGAAAACTGTTTTTT. It yields the protein CASSEGTGPGKLFF.

J is TRBJ2-6 and V is TRBV28; D uncertain. CDR3 length: 17 amino acids. From germline, CDR1 is MDHEN and CDR2 SYDVKM. V was clipped by 6 bases and J by 0 bases, with 15 bases between them. The CDR3 region is CASRKGGIYSGANVLTF. For the CDR3, the DNA is TGTGCCAGCAGGAAAGGTGGGATATACTCTGGGGCCAACGTCCTGACTTTC.

This chain joins TRBV5-1 and TRBJ1-3; D might be TRBD1 (6 bases). Germline CDR1 reads SGHRS; CDR2 reads YFSETQ. The CDR3 extends over 14 amino acids. Trimming removed 2 bases at V and 3 bases at J, with 9 bases between. The chain's CDR3 is CASSLGRGGNTIYF. CDR3 nucleotides: TGCGCCAGCAGCTTAGGCAGGGGTGGAAACACCATATATTTT.

This clone has more than one count but fewer than ten. The chain combines TRBV6-5 with TRBJ1-2; 7 bases agree with TRBD1. Trimming cost V 5 bases and J 4 bases; bases outside gene matches: 4. Per the germline V gene, CDR1 is MNHEY and CDR2 is SVGAGI. The CDR3 is 13 amino acids. This CDR3 is CASSQTGSYGYTF. The CDR3, as DNA: TGTGCCAGCAGTCAGACAGGGTCCTATGGCTACACCTTC.

The rearrangement links TRBV18 to TRBJ2-7; D is undetermined. The germline V gene encodes CDR1 KGHSH and CDR2 LQKENI. V lost 2 bases and J lost 5, with 4 bases in between. There are 11 residues in the CDR3. This CDR3 reads CASSPLHEQYF. In nucleotides, the CDR3 is TGTGCCAGCTCACCATTGCACGAGCAGTACTTC.

CDR3 DNA sequence: TGTGCCAGCAGCGGGACGGGGTTTACAGACTATGGCTACACCTTC. Encoded protein: CASSGTGFTDYGYTF. This chain links TRBV5-5 with TRBJ1-2; maybe TRBD1 (5 bases). The CDR3 spans 15 residues. Germline V gene lookup returns CDR1 SGHKS and CDR2 YYEKEE (reference sequence). Trimming removed 4 bases at V and 3 bases at J, with 16 bases between.

The J gene is TRBJ2-7, the V gene TRBV10-3, with 16 nucleotides matching TRBD2. The CDR3 sequence is 19 residues long. Trimming took 3 bases from V and 6 from J; bases not matched to a gene: 14. Germline V gene sequence: CDR1 ENHRY, CDR2 SYGVKD. The CDR3 spells CAISDIIPGLAGGPGEQYF. Written as DNA, the CDR3 is TGTGCCATCAGTGATATAATCCCGGGACTAGCGGGAGGGCCGGGCGAGCAGTACTTC.

This clone was detected once. V is TRBV9 and J is TRBJ1-2; D gene unclear. V was trimmed by 0 bases and J by 5 bases, leaving 11 bases between them. The CDR3 runs to 14 residues. Germline-derived CDR1 and CDR2 are SGDLS and YYNGEE. The CDR3 sequence: CASSVEAGLYGYTF. The DNA for the CDR3 is TGTGCCAGCAGCGTAGAGGCAGGACTTTATGGCTACACCTTC.

The rearrangement uses TRBV4-3 and TRBJ1-4; TRBD1 is a possible D gene (6 bases). V was trimmed by 4 bases and J by 4 bases, leaving 13 bases between them. Germline V gene sequence: CDR1 LGHNA, CDR2 YSLEER. The CDR3 has 15 residues. Here the CDR3 DNA reads TGCGCCAGCAGCCCGACGGGGGGCTTTAATGAAAAACTGTTTTTT. Its protein is CASSPTGGFNEKLFF.

This chain joins TRBV5-1 and TRBJ2-1, with TRBD1 identical over 8 bases. The germline V gene has CDR1 SGHRS and CDR2 YFSETQ. Trimming at V came to 5 bases and at J to 9 bases, leaving 4 bases not matched to a gene. The CDR3 consists of 12 residues. The CDR3 spells CASRQGAGEQFF. The CDR3 region has the DNA TGCGCCAGCAGGCAGGGGGCGGGTGAGCAGTTCTTC.

V gene TRBV7-6 combines with J gene TRBJ2-1; 7 bases align to TRBD2. CDR1 is SGHVS and CDR2 is FNYEAQ in the germline V gene. The length of the CDR3 is 16 residues. After removal of 6 bases from V and 0 bases from J, the junction contained 8 bases not matched to a gene. The CDR3 is CASSFLGGTSYNEQFF. CDR3 bases: TGTGCCAGCAGTTTCCTCGGGGGGACCTCCTACAATGAGCAGTTCTTC.

This chain connects TRBV19 to TRBJ1-2; TRBD1 is a possible D gene (6 bases). Germline CDR1 reads LNHDA; CDR2 reads SQIVND (reference sequence). The V and J ends lost 2 bases and 1 base respectively, with 20 bases between them. CDR3 size: 18 residues. The CDR3 reads CASSIYPPAGALNYGYTF. The CDR3 DNA follows: TGTGCCAGTAGTATATATCCCCCAGCGGGGGCCCTTAACTATGGCTACACCTTC. Full variable domain (missing parts from reference TRBV19 and TRBJ1-2): DGGITQSPKYLFRKEGQNVTLSCEQNLNHDAMYWYRQDPGQGLRLIYYSQIVNDFQKGDIAEGYSVSREKKESFPLTVTSAQKNPTAFYLCASSIYPPAGALNYGYTFGSGTRLTVV.

The chain couples TRBV28 to TRBJ1-5; D call uncertain. The CDR3 is 12 amino acids. Germline CDR1 is MDHEN and CDR2 is SYDVKM. V was cut by 5 bases and J by 5 bases, with 7 bases left in between. CDR3 protein: CASSDYDQPQHF. In DNA form, the CDR3 reads TGTGCCAGCAGTGACTACGATCAGCCCCAGCATTTT.

The chain has TRBV6-1 and TRBJ1-6; D is possibly TRBD1 (5 bases). V lost 7 bases and J lost 13, with 11 bases in between. CDR1 is MNHNS and CDR2 is SASEGT in the germline V gene. The CDR3 covers 11 residues. The CDR3 nucleotides are TGTGCCAGCACTACAGGTTCCCCCCTCCACTTT. Translating it yields CASTTGSPLHF.

The chain carries TRBV2 and TRBJ2-1; a possible D gene is TRBD2 (5 bases). There are 16 residues in the CDR3. From germline, CDR1 is SNHLY and CDR2 FYNNEI. Between the trimmed V and J ends, which lost 6 bases and 0 bases, there was a span of 15 bases. The CDR3: CASSSFSAISYNEQFF. CDR3 DNA sequence: TGTGCCAGCAGCTCCTTTAGCGCAATCTCCTACAATGAGCAGTTCTTC.

The V gene is TRBV6-5, the J gene TRBJ1-5, with a weak D call TRBD1 (6 bases). The CDR3 length is 14 residues. The germline V gene encodes CDR1 MNHEY and CDR2 SVGAGI. The germline V and J ends were trimmed by 2 bases and 7 bases, with 12 bases remaining between them. In DNA form, the CDR3 reads TGTGCCAGCAGTTACGGGACACGGGTACAGCCCCAGCATTTT. Amino acid sequence: CASSYGTRVQPQHF.

The chain uses TRBV19 and TRBJ2-3; TRBD1 is a possible D gene (5 bases). Germline loops: CDR1 LNHDA, CDR2 SQIVND (reference sequence). This CDR3 spans 16 amino acids. Deletions cut 7 bases from V and 1 base from J, with 18 bases between. CDR3 bases: TGTGCCAGTAAAGGGTCTTTGGGGCAGGGCACAGATACGCAGTATTTT. Translated, it gives CASKGSLGQGTDTQYF.

The V call is TRBV30, the J call TRBJ1-2, with D tentatively TRBD1 (5 bases). The V end lost 0 bases, the J end lost 0 bases, and 8 bases lay between the germline ends. The V gene's germline CDR1 is GTSNPN and CDR2 SVGIG (reference sequence). The CDR3 is made up of 14 amino acids. CDR3 residues: CAWSVWGTNYGYTF. The CDR3 DNA reads as TGTGCCTGGAGTGTGTGGGGCACTAACTATGGCTACACCTTC. Based on the CDR3 plus reference TRBV30 and TRBJ1-2, the full variable domain is SQTIHQWPATLVQPVGSPLSLECTVEGTSNPNLYWYRQAAGRGLQLLFYSVGIGQISSEVPQNLSASRPQDRQFILSSKKLLLSDSGFYLCAWSVWGTNYGYTFGSGTRLTVV.

This clone was found once. DNA for the CDR3: TGTGCCAGGGCCCCGGGGGGACGCACAGATACGCAGTATTTT. It encodes CARAPGGRTDTQYF. The chain recombines TRBV6-5 with TRBJ2-3, with 7 bases fitting TRBD2. V dropped 9 bases and J dropped 1; count of bases not matched to a gene: 7. The germline gives CDR1 MNHEY, CDR2 SVGAGI. This CDR3 has 14 residues.

The chain links TRBV9 to TRBJ2-3; TRBD2 is a possible D gene (5 bases). This CDR3 comprises 14 residues. Germline V gene data show CDR1 as SGDLS and CDR2 as YYNGEE. V was pared by 0 bases and J by 6 bases, with 11 bases between. For the CDR3, the DNA is TGTGCCAGCAGCGTAGAGGCGGGCCAGGATACGCAGTATTTT. Protein product: CASSVEAGQDTQYF.

J is TRBJ1-1 and V is TRBV27, with D possibly being TRBD1 (5 bases). Germline values: CDR1 MNHEY, CDR2 SMNVEV (reference sequence). The length of the CDR3 is 13 residues. V lost 4 bases and J 5 bases, leaving 11 bases between the germline ends. CDR3 sequence: CASSSQGGTEAFF. The CDR3 nucleotides read TGTGCCAGCAGTTCGCAGGGAGGGACTGAAGCTTTCTTT.

The rearrangement uses TRBV27 and TRBJ2-2; D is undetermined. Trimming cost V 2 bases and J 4 bases, with 5 bases left between them. The CDR3 covers 13 residues. Germline values: CDR1 MNHEY, CDR2 SMNVEV (reference sequence). CDR3 sequence: CASSLLGTGELFF. CDR3 bases: TGTGCCAGCAGTTTACTGGGCACCGGGGAGCTGTTTTTT.

The V call is TRBV5-1, the J call TRBJ2-3; D possibly corresponds to TRBD1 (6 bases). In germline, CDR1 is SGHRS, CDR2 YFSETQ. CDR3 length: 19 amino acids. Between the trimmed V and J ends, which lost 5 bases and 0 bases, there was a span of 25 bases. The chain's CDR3 is CASRPMGAMSNTSTDTQYF. DNA of the CDR3: TGCGCCAGCAGACCAATGGGGGCTATGTCAAATACTAGCACAGATACGCAGTATTTT.